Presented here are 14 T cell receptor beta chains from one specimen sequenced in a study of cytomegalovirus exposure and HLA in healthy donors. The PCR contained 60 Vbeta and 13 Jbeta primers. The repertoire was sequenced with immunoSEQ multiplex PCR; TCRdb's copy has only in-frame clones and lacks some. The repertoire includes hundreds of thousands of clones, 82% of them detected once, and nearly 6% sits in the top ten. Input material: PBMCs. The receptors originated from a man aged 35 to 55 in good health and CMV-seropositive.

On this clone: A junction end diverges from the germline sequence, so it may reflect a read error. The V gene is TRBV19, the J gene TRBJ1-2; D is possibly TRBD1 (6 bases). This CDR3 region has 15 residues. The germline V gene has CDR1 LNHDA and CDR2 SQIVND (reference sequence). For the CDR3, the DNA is TGTGCCAGTAGGATAGCCCGGGAACAGGGCCGAGGCTACACCTTC. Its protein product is CASRIAREQGRGYTF.

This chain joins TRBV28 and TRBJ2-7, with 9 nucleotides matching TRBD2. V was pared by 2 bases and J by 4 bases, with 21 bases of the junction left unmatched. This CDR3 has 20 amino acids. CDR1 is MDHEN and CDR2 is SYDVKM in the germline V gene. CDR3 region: CASSLRTGVIAGVPNYEQYV. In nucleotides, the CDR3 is TGTGCCAGCAGTTTACGGACCGGGGTAATAGCGGGGGTACCAAATTACGAGCAGTACGTC.

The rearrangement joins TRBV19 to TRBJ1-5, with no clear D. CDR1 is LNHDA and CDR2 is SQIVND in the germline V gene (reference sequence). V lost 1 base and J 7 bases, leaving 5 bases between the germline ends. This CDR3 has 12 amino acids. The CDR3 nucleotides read TGTGCCAGTAGTATAGGAACACAGCCCCAGCATTTT. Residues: CASSIGTQPQHF.

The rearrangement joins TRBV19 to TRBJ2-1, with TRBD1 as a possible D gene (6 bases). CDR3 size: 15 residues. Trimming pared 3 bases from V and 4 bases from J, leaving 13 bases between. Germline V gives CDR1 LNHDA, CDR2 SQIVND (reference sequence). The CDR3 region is CASSISRGWYNEQFF. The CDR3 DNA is TGTGCCAGTAGTATCAGCAGGGGATGGTACAATGAGCAGTTCTTC. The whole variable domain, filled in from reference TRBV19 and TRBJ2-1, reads DGGITQSPKYLFRKEGQNVTLSCEQNLNHDAMYWYRQDPGQGLRLIYYSQIVNDFQKGDIAEGYSVSREKKESFPLTVTSAQKNPTAFYLCASSISRGWYNEQFFGPGTRLTVL.

The CDR3 DNA reads as TGTGCCAGCAGTGAAGGAGCTACCTACGAGCAGTACTTC. Translated: CASSEGATYEQYF. The J gene is TRBJ2-5, the V gene TRBV25-1, with D hard to call. The end of the DNA fits TRBJ2-7 better, so the J call may be wrong. This CDR3 spans 13 amino acids. Germline lookup yields CDR1 MGHDK and CDR2 SYGVNS.

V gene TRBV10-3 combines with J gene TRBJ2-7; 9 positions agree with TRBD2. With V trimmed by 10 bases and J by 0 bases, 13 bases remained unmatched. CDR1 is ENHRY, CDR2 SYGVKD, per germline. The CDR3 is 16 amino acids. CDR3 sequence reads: CATGGELAGASYEQYF. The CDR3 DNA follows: TGTGCCACCGGAGGGGAATTAGCGGGAGCCTCCTACGAGCAGTACTTC.

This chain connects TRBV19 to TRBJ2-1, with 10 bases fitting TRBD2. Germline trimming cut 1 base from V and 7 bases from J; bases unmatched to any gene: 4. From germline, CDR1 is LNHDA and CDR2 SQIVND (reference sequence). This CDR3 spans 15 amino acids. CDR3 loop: CASSIVAGGWNEQFF. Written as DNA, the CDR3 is TGTGCCAGTAGTATAGTAGCGGGAGGCTGGAATGAGCAGTTCTTC.

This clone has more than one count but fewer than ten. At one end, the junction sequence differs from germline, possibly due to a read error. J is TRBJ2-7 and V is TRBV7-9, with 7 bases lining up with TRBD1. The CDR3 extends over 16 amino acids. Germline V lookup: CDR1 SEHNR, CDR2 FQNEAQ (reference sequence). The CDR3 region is CSSSHTGAMSSYEQYF. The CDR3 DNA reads TGTTCCAGCAGTCATACAGGGGCCATGAGCTCCTACGAGCAGTACTTC.

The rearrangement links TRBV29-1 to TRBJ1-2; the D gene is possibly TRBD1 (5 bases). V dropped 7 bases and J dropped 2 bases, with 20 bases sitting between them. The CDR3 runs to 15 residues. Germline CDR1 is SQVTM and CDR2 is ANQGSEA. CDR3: CSARSPWGDNYGYTF. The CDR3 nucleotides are TGCAGCGCCAGATCTCCTTGGGGGGACAACTATGGCTACACCTTC.

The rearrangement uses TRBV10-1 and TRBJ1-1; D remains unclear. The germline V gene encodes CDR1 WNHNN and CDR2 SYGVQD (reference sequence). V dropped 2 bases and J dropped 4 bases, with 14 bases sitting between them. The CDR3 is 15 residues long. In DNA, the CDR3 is TGCGCCAGCAGTGAGAGTATGGGTGGAGGCACTGAAGCTTTCTTT. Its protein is CASSESMGGGTEAFF.

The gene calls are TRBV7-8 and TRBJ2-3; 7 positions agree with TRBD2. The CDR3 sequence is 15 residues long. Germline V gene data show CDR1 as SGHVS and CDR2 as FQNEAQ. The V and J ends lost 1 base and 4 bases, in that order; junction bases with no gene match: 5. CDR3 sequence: CASSLVAGASDTQYF. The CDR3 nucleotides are TGTGCCAGCAGCTTAGTGGCGGGAGCCTCAGATACGCAGTATTTT. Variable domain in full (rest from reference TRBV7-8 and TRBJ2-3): GAGVSQSPRYKVAKRGQDVALRCDPISGHVSLFWYQQALGQGPEFLTYFQNEAQLDKSGLPSDRFFAERPEGSVSTLKIQRTQQEDSAVYLCASSLVAGASDTQYFGPGTRLTVL.

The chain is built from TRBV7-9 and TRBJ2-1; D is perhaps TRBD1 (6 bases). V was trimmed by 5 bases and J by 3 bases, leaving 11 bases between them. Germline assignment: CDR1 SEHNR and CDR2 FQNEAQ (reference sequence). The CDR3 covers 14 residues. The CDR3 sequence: CASSIIGGYNEQFF. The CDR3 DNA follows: TGTGCCAGCAGCATTATAGGGGGCTACAATGAGCAGTTCTTC.

DNA for the CDR3: TGCGCCAGCAGCCAAGTACTAGCGGGGGGGGACGAGCAGTACTTC. Translated: CASSQVLAGGDEQYF. The chain links TRBV4-1 to TRBJ2-7; 13 positions agree with TRBD2. The V and J ends lost 1 base and 5 bases, in that order; junction bases with no gene match: 2. CDR1 is MGHRA, CDR2 YSYEKL, per germline. CDR3 length: 15 amino acids.

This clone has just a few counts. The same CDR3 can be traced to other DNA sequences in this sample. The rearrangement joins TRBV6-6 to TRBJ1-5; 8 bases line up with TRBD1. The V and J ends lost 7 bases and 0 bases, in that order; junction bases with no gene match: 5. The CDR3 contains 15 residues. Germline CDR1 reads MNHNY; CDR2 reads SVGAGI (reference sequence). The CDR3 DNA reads TGTGCCAGCACCGGGGACAGGTCTAGCAATCAGCCCCAGCATTTT. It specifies CASTGDRSSNQPQHF.